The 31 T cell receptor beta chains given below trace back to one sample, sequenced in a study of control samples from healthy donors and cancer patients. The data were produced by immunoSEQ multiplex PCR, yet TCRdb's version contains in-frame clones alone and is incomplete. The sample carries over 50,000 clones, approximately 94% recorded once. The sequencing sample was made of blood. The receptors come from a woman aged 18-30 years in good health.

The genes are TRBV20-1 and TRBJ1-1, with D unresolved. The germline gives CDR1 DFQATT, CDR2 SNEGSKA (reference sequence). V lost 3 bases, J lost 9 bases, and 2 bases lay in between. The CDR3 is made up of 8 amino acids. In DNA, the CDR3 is TGCAGTGCTAGGCAAGCTTTCTTT. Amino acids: CSARQAFF.

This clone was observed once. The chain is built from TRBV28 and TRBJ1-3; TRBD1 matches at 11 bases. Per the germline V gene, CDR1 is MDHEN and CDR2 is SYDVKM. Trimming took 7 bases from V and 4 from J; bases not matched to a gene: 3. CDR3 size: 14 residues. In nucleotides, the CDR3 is TGTGCCAGCACTGGGACAGGGGGAGGAAACACCATATATTTT. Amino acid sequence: CASTGTGGGNTIYF. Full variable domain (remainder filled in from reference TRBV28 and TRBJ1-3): DVKVTQSSRYLVKRTGEKVFLECVQDMDHENMFWYRQDPGLGLRLIYFSYDVKMKEKGDIPEGYSVSREKKERFSLILESASTNQTSMYLCASTGTGGGNTIYFGEGSWLTVV.

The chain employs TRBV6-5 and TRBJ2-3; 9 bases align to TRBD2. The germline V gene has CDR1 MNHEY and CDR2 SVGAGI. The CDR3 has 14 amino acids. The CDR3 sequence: CATGLRGGPGTQYF. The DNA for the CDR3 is TGTGCTACGGGCTTGCGGGGGGGCCCAGGTACGCAGTATTTT.

CDR3 DNA: TGTGCCAGCAGTTACTCAGGGGAGGTCTATGGCTACACCTTC. As protein: CASSYSGEVYGYTF. The V gene is TRBV6-2 or TRBV6-3, the J gene TRBJ1-2; maybe TRBD1 (5 bases). The germline V gene has CDR1 MNHEY and CDR2 SVGEGT. V shed 0 bases and J shed 4 bases, with 9 bases lying between them. The CDR3 is 14 residues long.

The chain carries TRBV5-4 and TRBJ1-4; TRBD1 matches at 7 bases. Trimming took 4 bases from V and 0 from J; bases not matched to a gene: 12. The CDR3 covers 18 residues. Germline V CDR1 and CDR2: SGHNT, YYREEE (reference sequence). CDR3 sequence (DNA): TGTGCCAGCAGCGGCAAACAGGGGCCTGGCGCAACTAATGAAAAACTGTTTTTT. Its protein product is CASSGKQGPGATNEKLFF. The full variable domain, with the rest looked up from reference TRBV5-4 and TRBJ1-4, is ETGVTQSPTHLIKTRGQQVTLRCSSQSGHNTVSWYQQALGQGPQFIFQYYREEENGRGNFPPRFSGLQFPNYSSELNVNALELDDSALYLCASSGKQGPGATNEKLFFGSGTQLSVL.

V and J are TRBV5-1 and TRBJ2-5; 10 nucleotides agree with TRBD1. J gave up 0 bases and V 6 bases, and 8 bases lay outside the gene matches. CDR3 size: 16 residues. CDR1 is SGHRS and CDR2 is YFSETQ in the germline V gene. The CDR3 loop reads CASTRLGQGYQETQYF. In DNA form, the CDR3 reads TGCGCCAGCACCCGACTGGGACAGGGGTACCAAGAGACCCAGTACTTC.

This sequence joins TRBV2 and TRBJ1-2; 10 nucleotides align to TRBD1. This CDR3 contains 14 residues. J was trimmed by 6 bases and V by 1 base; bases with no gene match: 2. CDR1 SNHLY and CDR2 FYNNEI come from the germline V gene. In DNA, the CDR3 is TGTGCCAGCAGTGAAGGACAGGGGGCTGATGGCTACACCTTC. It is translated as CASSEGQGADGYTF.

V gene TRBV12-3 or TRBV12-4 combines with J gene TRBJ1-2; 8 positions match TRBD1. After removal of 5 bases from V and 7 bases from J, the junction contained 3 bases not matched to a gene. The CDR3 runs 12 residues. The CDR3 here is CASSGTGGGYTF. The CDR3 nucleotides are TGTGCCAGCAGTGGAACAGGGGGTGGCTACACCTTC.

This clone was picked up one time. The CDR3 loop is CASSLIWRNTEAFF. Written as DNA, the CDR3 is TGTGCCAGCAGCTTAATCTGGCGGAACACTGAAGCTTTCTTT. The rearrangement links TRBV2 to TRBJ1-1; D uncertain. The CDR3 spans 14 residues. Germline values: CDR1 SNHLY, CDR2 FYNNEI. V was shortened by 6 bases and J by 1 base, with 12 bases between the two germline ends.

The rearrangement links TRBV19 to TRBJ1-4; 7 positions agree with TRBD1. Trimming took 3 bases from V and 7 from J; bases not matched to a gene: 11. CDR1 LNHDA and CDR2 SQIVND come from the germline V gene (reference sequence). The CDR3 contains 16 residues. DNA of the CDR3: TGTGCCAGTAGTATCAGTCAGAGGGGGCGCGGTGAAAAACTGTTTTTT. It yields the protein CASSISQRGRGEKLFF.

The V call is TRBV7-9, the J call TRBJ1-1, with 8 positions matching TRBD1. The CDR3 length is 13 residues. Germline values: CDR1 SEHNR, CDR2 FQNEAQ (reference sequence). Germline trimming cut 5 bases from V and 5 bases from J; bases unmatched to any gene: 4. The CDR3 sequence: CASSPQGATEAFF. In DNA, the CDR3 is TGTGCCAGCAGCCCCCAGGGGGCAACTGAAGCTTTCTTT.

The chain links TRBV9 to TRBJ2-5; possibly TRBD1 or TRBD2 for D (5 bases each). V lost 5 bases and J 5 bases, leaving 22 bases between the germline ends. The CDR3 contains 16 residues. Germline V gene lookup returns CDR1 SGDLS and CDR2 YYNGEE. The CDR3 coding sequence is TGTGCCAGCAGTAAGTCTCCGAGACAGCGGACCGAGACCCAGTACTTC. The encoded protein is CASSKSPRQRTETQYF.

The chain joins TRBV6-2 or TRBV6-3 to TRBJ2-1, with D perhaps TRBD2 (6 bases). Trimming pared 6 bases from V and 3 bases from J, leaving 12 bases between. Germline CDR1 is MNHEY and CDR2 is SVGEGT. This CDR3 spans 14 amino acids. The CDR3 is CASSTGTYYNEQFF. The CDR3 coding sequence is TGTGCCAGCAGCACCGGGACTTACTACAATGAGCAGTTCTTC.

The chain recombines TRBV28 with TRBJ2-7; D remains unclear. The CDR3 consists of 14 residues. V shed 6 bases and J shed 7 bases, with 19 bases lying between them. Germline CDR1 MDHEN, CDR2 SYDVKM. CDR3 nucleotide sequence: TGTGCCAGCAGCCTAAGGCTAAGACTGCGGGAGCAGTACTTC. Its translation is CASSLRLRLREQYF.

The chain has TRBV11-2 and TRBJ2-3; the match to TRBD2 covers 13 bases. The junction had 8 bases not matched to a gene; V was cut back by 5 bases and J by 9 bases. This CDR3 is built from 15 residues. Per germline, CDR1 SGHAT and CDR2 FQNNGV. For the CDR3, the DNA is TGTGCCAGCAGCGCCACTAGCGGGGGGGCCCAGACGCAGTATTTT. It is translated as CASSATSGGAQTQYF.

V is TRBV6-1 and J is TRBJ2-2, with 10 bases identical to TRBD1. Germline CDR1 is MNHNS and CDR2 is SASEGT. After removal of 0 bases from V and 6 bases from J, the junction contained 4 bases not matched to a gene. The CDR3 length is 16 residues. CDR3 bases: TGTGCCAGCAGTGAAGCGCCGGGACAGGGGCCCGGGGAGCTGTTTTTT. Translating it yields CASSEAPGQGPGELFF.

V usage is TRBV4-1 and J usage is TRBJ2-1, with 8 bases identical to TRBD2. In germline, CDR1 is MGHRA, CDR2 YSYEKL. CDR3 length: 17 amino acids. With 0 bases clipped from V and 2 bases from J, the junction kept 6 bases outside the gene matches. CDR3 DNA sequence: TGCGCCAGCAGCCAAGATCGGACTAGCCCTACCTACAATGAGCAGTTCTTC. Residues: CASSQDRTSPTYNEQFF.

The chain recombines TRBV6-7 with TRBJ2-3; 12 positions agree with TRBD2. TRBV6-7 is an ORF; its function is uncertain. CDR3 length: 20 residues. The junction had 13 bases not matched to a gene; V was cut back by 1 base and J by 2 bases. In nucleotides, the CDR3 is TGTGCCAGCAGTTACTTCCCTAGCGGGGGGGCCCCATCGTACACAGATACGCAGTATTTT. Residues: CASSYFPSGGAPSYTDTQYF.

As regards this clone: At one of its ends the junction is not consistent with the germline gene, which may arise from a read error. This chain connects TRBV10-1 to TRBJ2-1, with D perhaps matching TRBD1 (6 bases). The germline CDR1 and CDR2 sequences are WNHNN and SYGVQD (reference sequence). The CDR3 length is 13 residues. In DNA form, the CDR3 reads TGCGCCAGCAGTGAGTCGATTACAGGGTCTAGGATCTTC. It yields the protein CASSESITGSRIF.

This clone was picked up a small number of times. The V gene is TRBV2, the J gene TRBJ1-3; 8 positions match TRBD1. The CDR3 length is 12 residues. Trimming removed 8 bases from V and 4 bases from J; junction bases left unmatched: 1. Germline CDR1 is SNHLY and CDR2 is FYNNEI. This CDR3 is CASGQGGNTIYF. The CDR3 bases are TGTGCCAGCGGACAGGGAGGAAACACCATATATTTT.

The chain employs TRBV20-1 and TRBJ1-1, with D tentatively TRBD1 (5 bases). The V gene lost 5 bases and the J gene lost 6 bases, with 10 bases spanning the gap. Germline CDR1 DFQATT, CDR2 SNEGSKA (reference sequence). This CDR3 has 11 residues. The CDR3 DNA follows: TGCAGTGCTGCCCCGGGACCTGAAGCTTTCTTT. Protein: CSAAPGPEAFF.

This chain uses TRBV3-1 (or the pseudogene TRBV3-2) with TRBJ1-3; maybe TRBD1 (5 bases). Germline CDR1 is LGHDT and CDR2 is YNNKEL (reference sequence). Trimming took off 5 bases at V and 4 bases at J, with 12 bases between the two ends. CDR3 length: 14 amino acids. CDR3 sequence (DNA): TGTGCCAGCAGCTCCCGGGAGGGGGGAAACACCATATATTTT. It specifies CASSSREGGNTIYF.

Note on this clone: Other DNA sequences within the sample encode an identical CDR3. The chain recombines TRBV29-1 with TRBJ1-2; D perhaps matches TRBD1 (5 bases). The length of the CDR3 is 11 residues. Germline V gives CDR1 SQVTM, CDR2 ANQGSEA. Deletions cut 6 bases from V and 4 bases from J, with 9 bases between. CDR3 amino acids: CSVPTVYGYTF. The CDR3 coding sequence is TGCAGCGTCCCGACAGTCTATGGCTACACCTTC.

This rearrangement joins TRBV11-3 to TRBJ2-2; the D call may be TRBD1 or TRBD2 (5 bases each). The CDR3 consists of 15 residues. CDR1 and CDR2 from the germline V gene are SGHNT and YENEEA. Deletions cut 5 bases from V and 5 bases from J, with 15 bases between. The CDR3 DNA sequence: TGTGCCAGCAGCCCCACCGGGACGAGGACCGGGGAGCTGTTTTTT. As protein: CASSPTGTRTGELFF. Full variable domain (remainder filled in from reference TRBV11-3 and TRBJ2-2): EAGVVQSPRYKIIEKKQPVAFWCNPISGHNTLYWYLQNLGQGPELLIRYENEEAVDDSQLPKDRFSAERLKGVDSTLKIQPAELGDSAVYLCASSPTGTRTGELFFGEGSRLTVL.

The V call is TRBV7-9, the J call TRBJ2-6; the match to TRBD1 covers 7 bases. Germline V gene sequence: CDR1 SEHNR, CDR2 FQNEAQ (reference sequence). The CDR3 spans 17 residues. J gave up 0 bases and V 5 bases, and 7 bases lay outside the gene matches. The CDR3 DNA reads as TGTGCCAGCAGCCCTATAGACAGGGTCTCTGGGGCCAACGTCCTGACTTTC. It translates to CASSPIDRVSGANVLTF.

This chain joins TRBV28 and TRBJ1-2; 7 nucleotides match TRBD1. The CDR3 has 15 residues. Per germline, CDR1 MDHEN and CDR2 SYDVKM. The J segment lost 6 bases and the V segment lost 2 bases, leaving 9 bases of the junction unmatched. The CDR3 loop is CASSLIGQGGHGYTF. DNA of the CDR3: TGTGCCAGCAGTTTAATTGGGCAGGGGGGTCATGGCTACACCTTC.

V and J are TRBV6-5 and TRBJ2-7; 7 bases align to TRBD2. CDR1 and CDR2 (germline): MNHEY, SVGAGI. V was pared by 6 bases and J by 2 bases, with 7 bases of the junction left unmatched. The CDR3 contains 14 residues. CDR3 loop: CASRPGGIPYEQYF. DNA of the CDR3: TGTGCCAGCAGACCCGGGGGGATCCCCTACGAGCAGTACTTC.

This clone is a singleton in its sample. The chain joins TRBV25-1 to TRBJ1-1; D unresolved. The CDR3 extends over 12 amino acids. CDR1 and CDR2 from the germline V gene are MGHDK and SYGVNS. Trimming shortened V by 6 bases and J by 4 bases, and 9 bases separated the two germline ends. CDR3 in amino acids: CASSVGFTEAFF. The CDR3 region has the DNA TGTGCCAGCAGCGTAGGTTTCACTGAAGCTTTCTTT. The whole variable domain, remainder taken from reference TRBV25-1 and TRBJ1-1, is EADIYQTPRYLVIGTGKKITLECSQTMGHDKMYWYQQDPGMELHLIHYSYGVNSTEKGDLSSESTVSRIRTEHFPLTLESARPSHTSQYLCASSVGFTEAFFGQGTRLTVV.

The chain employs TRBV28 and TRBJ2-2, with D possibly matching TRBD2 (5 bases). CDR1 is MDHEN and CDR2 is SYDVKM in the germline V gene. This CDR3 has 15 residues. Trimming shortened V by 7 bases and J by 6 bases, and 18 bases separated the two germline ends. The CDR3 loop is CASTLGGSTSGELFF. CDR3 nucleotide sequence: TGTGCCAGCACTTTGGGTGGGAGCACCTCCGGGGAGCTGTTTTTT.

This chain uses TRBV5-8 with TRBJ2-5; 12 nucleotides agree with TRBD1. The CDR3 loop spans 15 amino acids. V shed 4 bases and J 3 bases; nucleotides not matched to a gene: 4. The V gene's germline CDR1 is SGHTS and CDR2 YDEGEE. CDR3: CASSPGQGAKETQYF. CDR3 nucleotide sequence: TGTGCCAGCAGCCCGGGACAGGGGGCGAAAGAGACCCAGTACTTC. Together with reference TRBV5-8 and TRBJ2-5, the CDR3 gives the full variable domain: EAGVTQSPTHLIKTRGQQATLRCSPISGHTSVYWYQQALGLGLQFLLWYDEGEERNRGNFPPRFSGRQFPNYSSELNVNALELEDSALYLCASSPGQGAKETQYFGPGTRLLVL.

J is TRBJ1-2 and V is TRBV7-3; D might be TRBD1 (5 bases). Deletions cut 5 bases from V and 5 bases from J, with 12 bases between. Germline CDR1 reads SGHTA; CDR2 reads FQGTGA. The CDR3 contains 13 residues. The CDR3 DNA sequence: TGTGCCAGCAGCAACCGGGGGAGGTATGGCTACACCTTC. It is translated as CASSNRGRYGYTF.